This TCR beta chain was identified in a study of blood T cell repertoires in COVID-19. Study in general: Sites across the United States, Italy and Spain contributed samples from acute and convalescent COVID-19. Sources were T cells, B-cell-depleted T cells, or PBMCs; the material itself was cDNA or gDNA.

Germline lookup yields CDR1 SQVTM and CDR2 ANQGSEA. V lost 4 bases to trimming and J lost 4 bases, with 15 bases between them. CDR3 length equals 14 residues. Original processing notes: Nucleated cell number was recorded as an estimate derived from reference gene primer amplification. Repertoires were generated with immunoSEQ multiplex PCR, while TCRdb's copy carries only in-frame clones and drops some. V, J and clone size are taken as reported in that table, and D and trimming were inferred from the DNA itself. The table has 150,000 to 200,000 clones, roughly nine tenths seen once; the top ten hold 18%.

Sequenced: peripheral blood. This rearrangement joins TRBV29-1 to TRBJ2-3, with no clear D. This sequence originates from a man in his sixties with active or convalescent COVID-19. The DNA of the CDR3 is TGCAGCGTTGCACGCAAAGTCGGTCCAGATACGCAGTATTTT. Translation: CSVARKVGPDTQYF.